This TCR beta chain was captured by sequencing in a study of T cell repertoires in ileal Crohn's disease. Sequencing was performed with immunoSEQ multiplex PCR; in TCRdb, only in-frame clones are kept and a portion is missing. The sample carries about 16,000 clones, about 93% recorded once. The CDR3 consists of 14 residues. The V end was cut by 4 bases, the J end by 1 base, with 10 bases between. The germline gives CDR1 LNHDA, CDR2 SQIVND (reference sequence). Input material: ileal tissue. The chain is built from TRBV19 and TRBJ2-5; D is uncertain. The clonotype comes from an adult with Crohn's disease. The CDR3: CASSRDSFQETQYF. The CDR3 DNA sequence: TGTGCCAGTAGTAGAGACTCCTTCCAAGAGACCCAGTACTTC.